The present T cell receptor beta chain was sequenced within a study of CD8+CD57+ T cells in acquired aplastic anemia. Those patients picked for sequencing had displayed CD8+CD57+ cell expansion on flow cytometry. Severe acquired aplastic anemia was present in all patients. Patient blood was sampled before any therapy had been received. J gave up 3 bases and V 5 bases, and 4 bases lay outside the gene matches. The CDR3 length is 14 residues. Germline V lookup: CDR1 DFQATT, CDR2 SNEGSKA (reference sequence). Both TCR beta VDJ combination and CDR3 sequence profiling were carried out. Genomic DNA was the template for this profiling. TCRdb itself ran the reads through MiXCR, one entry per CDR3 protein. The sample comprises approximately 80,000 distinct CDR3 sequences, 55% to 75% of which are singletons, and approximately 81% rests with the top ten.

This clonotype was sampled from a human donor with aplastic anemia. The chain joins TRBV20-1 to TRBJ2-5; TRBD2 aligns across 12 bases. Sequenced: sorted CD4+, CD8+, or CD8+CD57+ T cells (not recorded which) from PBMCs. CDR3 coding DNA: TGCAGTGCTTCCCGACTAGCGGGGGAAGAGACCCAGTACTTC. It yields the protein CSASRLAGEETQYF.